What follows describes a single T cell receptor (beta chain). Its antigen is unknown. Data came from immunoSEQ multiplex PCR; TCRdb stores just in-frame clones and leaves some out. The table records around 90,000 clones, around 87% of them present only once. This CDR3 contains 15 residues. The V gene lost 6 bases and the J gene lost 1 base, with 10 bases spanning the gap. Germline-derived CDR1 and CDR2 are ENHRY and SYGVKD. This specimen comes from a study of OX40 agonist ivuxolimab in advanced cancers. The wider study: Ivuxolimab was delivered to patients intravenously every 2 weeks at doses spanning 0.01 to 10 mg/kg.

The study, taken as a whole, reports: Low normalized T-cell clonal expansion was also seen in some nonresponders. Low clonal expansion, among the lowest seen, marked partial responders at 0.1-3.0 mg/kg. At doses 0.1 to 3.0 mg/kg, CD4+ and CD8+ clones expanded.

The origin of this receptor is an adult with an advanced solid tumor such as melanoma, head and neck, liver or kidney cancer. J is TRBJ1-6 and V is TRBV10-3; D is perhaps TRBD1 (6 bases). Source: CD4+ or CD8+ T cells sorted from blood, taken in a trial of the OX40 agonist ivuxolimab. Here the CDR3 reads CAISLGQSYNSPLHF. For the CDR3, the DNA is TGTGCCATCAGCTTAGGACAGTCCTATAATTCACCCCTCCACTTT.